These 32 T cell receptor beta chains were all obtained from the same sample, sequenced in a study of cytomegalovirus exposure and HLA in healthy donors. The PCR ran on 60 Vbeta and 13 Jbeta primers. Using immunoSEQ multiplex PCR, the repertoire was profiled, and TCRdb retains in-frame clones only, with some absent. The sample carries roughly 130,000 clones, about 80% recorded once. Input material: PBMCs. The receptors originated from a boy aged 2 to 10 in good health and CMV-seronegative.

The chain employs TRBV27 and TRBJ1-6, with D perhaps TRBD1 (6 bases). From germline, CDR1 is MNHEY and CDR2 SMNVEV (reference sequence). CDR3 length equals 14 residues. V gave up 7 bases and J gave up 4 bases, with 11 bases separating them. CDR3 DNA: TGTGCCAGCAACCCGAGGGGGTATAATTCACCCCTCCACTTT. Protein sequence: CASNPRGYNSPLHF.

The genes are TRBV7-3 and TRBJ2-1; D may be TRBD1 (5 bases). This CDR3 comprises 15 residues. V shed 2 bases and J shed 3 bases, with 11 bases lying between them. The V gene's germline CDR1 is SGHTA and CDR2 FQGTGA. CDR3 residues: CASSLQGIGYNEQFF. The CDR3 DNA reads as TGTGCCAGCAGCTTACAGGGTATAGGCTACAATGAGCAGTTCTTC.

This clone has more than one count but fewer than ten. CDR3 DNA: TGCGCCAGCGGTTCGTATGGCGGATCCTACGAGCAGTACTTC. Protein: CASGSYGGSYEQYF. The chain employs TRBV5-1 and TRBJ2-7; no definite D call. Germline CDR1 is SGHRS and CDR2 is YFSETQ. The CDR3 loop spans 14 amino acids. Between the trimmed V and J ends, which lost 7 bases and 1 base, there was a span of 15 bases.

The CDR3 nucleotides read TGTGCCAGCACCACGGGGGGGCTGAACACTGAAGCTTTCTTT. The encoded protein is CASTTGGLNTEAFF. The chain recombines TRBV9 with TRBJ1-1; a weak D match, TRBD1 (6 bases). CDR1 and CDR2 (germline): SGDLS, YYNGEE. V lost 6 bases and J 0 bases, leaving 12 bases between the germline ends. This CDR3 spans 14 amino acids.

CDR3 amino acids: CASSPSGDNQPQHF. As DNA, the CDR3 is TGTGCCAGCTCACCGTCGGGGGACAATCAGCCCCAGCATTTT. V and J are TRBV18 and TRBJ1-5; possibly TRBD1 for D (5 bases). Germline CDR1 is KGHSH and CDR2 is LQKENI. The germline V and J ends were trimmed by 3 bases and 3 bases, with 9 bases remaining between them. CDR3 length: 14 residues.

The chain uses TRBV7-2 and TRBJ2-2; 12 nucleotides line up with TRBD1. The V gene end was trimmed by 0 bases and the J gene end by 5 bases; junction bases not matched to a gene: 13. The CDR3 consists of 20 residues. Germline V lookup: CDR1 SGHTA, CDR2 FQGNSA. CDR3: CASSLASHLRDRGLTGELFF. The CDR3 DNA sequence: TGTGCCAGCAGCTTAGCATCTCACCTCCGGGACAGGGGGCTGACCGGGGAGCTGTTTTTT.

This clone was counted a single time. The chain couples TRBV6-5 to TRBJ1-1; TRBD1 is a possible D gene (5 bases). V gave up 6 bases and J gave up 5 bases, with 10 bases separating them. Germline CDR1 MNHEY, CDR2 SVGAGI. The CDR3 covers 12 residues. DNA for the CDR3: TGTGCCAGCAGATCCGGACAAACTGAAGCTTTCTTT. Protein sequence: CASRSGQTEAFF.

The genes are TRBV2 and TRBJ2-3, with D tentatively TRBD2 (6 bases). This CDR3 is built from 10 residues. The germline V gene encodes CDR1 SNHLY and CDR2 FYNNEI. V was clipped by 5 bases and J by 9 bases, with 6 bases between them. Here the CDR3 DNA reads TGTGCCAGCAGTCGGGAGACGCAGTATTTT. Translating gives CASSRETQYF. The variable domain in full, completed from reference TRBV2 and TRBJ2-3, reads EPEVTQTPSHQVTQMGQEVILRCVPISNHLYFYWYRQILGQKVEFLVSFYNNEISEKSEIFDDQFSVERPDGSNFTLKIRSTKLEDSAMYFCASSRETQYFGPGTRLTVL.

The rearrangement links TRBV4-2 to TRBJ2-2; maybe TRBD2 (7 bases). The germline CDR1 and CDR2 sequences are LGHNA and YNFKEQ. V was clipped by 1 base and J by 6 bases, with 12 bases between them. The CDR3 is 15 amino acids. As DNA, the CDR3 is TGTGCCAGCAGCCAAGGGGAGGGGGGGCCCGGGGAGCTGTTTTTT. Translating gives CASSQGEGGPGELFF.

The J gene is TRBJ1-2, the V gene TRBV29-1; D is uncertain. V lost 7 bases, J lost 3 bases, and 15 bases lay in between. The CDR3 has 13 amino acids. Germline V gene sequence: CDR1 SQVTM, CDR2 ANQGSEA. CDR3 coding DNA: TGCAGCGCCACCCCAATGCGGGACTATGGCTACACCTTC. As protein: CSATPMRDYGYTF.

The chain joins TRBV7-2 to TRBJ1-2; a possible D gene is TRBD1 (5 bases). The CDR3 spans 14 residues. Germline V gene sequence: CDR1 SGHTA, CDR2 FQGNSA. The V and J ends lost 5 bases and 4 bases respectively, with 14 bases between them. CDR3 DNA: TGTGCCAGCAGCCGGACATTTAGCCCCTATGGCTACACCTTC. Translation gives CASSRTFSPYGYTF.

This rearrangement joins TRBV18 to TRBJ2-2; the match to TRBD1 covers 10 bases. The germline V gene encodes CDR1 KGHSH and CDR2 LQKENI. The CDR3 extends over 15 amino acids. With V trimmed by 6 bases and J by 3 bases, 4 bases remained unmatched. CDR3 loop: CASSAGTGDTGELFF. CDR3 DNA sequence: TGTGCCAGCTCCGCCGGGACAGGGGACACCGGGGAGCTGTTTTTT.

Worth noting for this clone: Distinct nucleotide sequences in the sample also encode this CDR3. The genes are TRBV11-2 and TRBJ1-5; weak D call: TRBD1 (5 bases). Germline V gives CDR1 SGHAT, CDR2 FQNNGV. There are 14 residues in the CDR3. Deletions cut 3 bases from V and 1 base from J, with 7 bases between. The CDR3 loop is CASSFGGSNQPQHF. The CDR3 DNA sequence: TGTGCCAGCAGCTTTGGGGGGAGCAATCAGCCCCAGCATTTT.

J is TRBJ1-2 and V is TRBV5-8; tentative D call: TRBD1 (6 bases). This CDR3 comprises 13 residues. V lost 7 bases, J lost 7 bases, and 17 bases lay in between. Germline V gene data show CDR1 as SGHTS and CDR2 as YDEGEE. The CDR3 nucleotides read TGTGCCAGCGGACCCAGGGGTAGTGGTGGCTACACCTTC. Translated: CASGPRGSGGYTF.

This chain connects TRBV9 to TRBJ1-2, with D uncertain. The CDR3 has 14 residues. CDR1 is SGDLS, CDR2 YYNGEE, per germline. V lost 4 bases, J lost 3 bases, and 13 bases lay in between. CDR3 protein: CASSPRRSYYGYTF. The CDR3 bases are TGTGCCAGCAGCCCCCGGAGGAGCTACTATGGCTACACCTTC.

In DNA, the CDR3 is TGTGCCAGCAGCTTACTCGGCGGGAGTGTAACCGGGGAGCTGTTTTTT. It encodes CASSLLGGSVTGELFF. This chain joins TRBV7-9 and TRBJ2-2, with TRBD2 matching over 7 bases. Germline V gene sequence: CDR1 SEHNR, CDR2 FQNEAQ (reference sequence). CDR3 length: 16 residues. Trimming removed 2 bases from V and 5 bases from J; junction bases left unmatched: 8.

The chain uses TRBV11-3 and TRBJ2-7; 8 bases map to TRBD1. The CDR3 covers 15 residues. V dropped 4 bases and J dropped 7; count of bases not matched to a gene: 12. CDR1 is SGHNT, CDR2 YENEEA, per germline. The CDR3 sequence is CASSSLQDRAREQYF. Here the CDR3 DNA reads TGTGCCAGCAGCTCTCTGCAGGACAGGGCGCGGGAGCAGTACTTC.

V is TRBV6-4 and J is TRBJ2-3, with TRBD1 matching over 10 bases. J gave up 4 bases and V 5 bases, and 6 bases lay outside the gene matches. Germline CDR1 reads MRHNA; CDR2 reads SNTAGT. The length of the CDR3 is 15 residues. CDR3 coding DNA: TGTGCCAGCAGTACGACAGGGGGCTCGGCAGATACGCAGTATTTT. This gives the protein CASSTTGGSADTQYF.

The chain carries TRBV5-1 and TRBJ2-5; a weak D match, TRBD2 (6 bases). Trimming pared 5 bases from V and 1 base from J, leaving 9 bases between. The CDR3 is 13 residues long. CDR1 and CDR2 from the germline V gene are SGHRS and YFSETQ. DNA of the CDR3: TGCGCCAGCAGTGGGGGACTCCAAGAGACCCAGTACTTC. It codes for CASSGGLQETQYF.

The rearrangement links TRBV2 to TRBJ2-1; TRBD1 agrees at 10 bases. With 9 bases clipped from V and 1 base from J, the junction kept 6 bases outside the gene matches. The CDR3 totals 15 residues. CDR1 and CDR2 (germline): SNHLY, FYNNEI. CDR3 nucleotides: TGTGCCAGTGTTCCGGGACAGGGGTCCTACAATGAGCAGTTCTTC. Amino acids: CASVPGQGSYNEQFF.

The CDR3 reads CASAPQTGHGNQPQHF. Written as DNA, the CDR3 is TGTGCCAGCGCCCCCCAGACAGGGCATGGTAATCAGCCCCAGCATTTT. This chain links TRBV19 with TRBJ1-5, with 7 bases lining up with TRBD1. The CDR3 is made up of 16 amino acids. Trimming removed 9 bases from V and 4 bases from J; junction bases left unmatched: 15. Germline values: CDR1 LNHDA, CDR2 SQIVND (reference sequence).

At least ten counts were recorded for this clone. The gene calls are TRBV5-3 and TRBJ1-1, with TRBD1 matching 7 bases. TRBV5-3 is identified as an open reading frame with a role that is uncertain. Trimming removed 4 bases from V and 1 base from J; junction bases left unmatched: 10. The CDR3 sequence is 16 residues long. The CDR3 DNA reads TGTGCCAGAAGCCCGGGACAGTGGAGGAGGAACACTGAAGCTTTCTTT. It codes for CARSPGQWRRNTEAFF.

This clone was seen more than once but under ten times. The chain employs TRBV6-5 and TRBJ2-2, with 7 nucleotides matching TRBD1. The V gene's germline CDR1 is MNHEY and CDR2 SVGAGI. With V trimmed by 6 bases and J by 3 bases, 7 bases remained unmatched. This CDR3 has 15 residues. The CDR3 DNA sequence: TGTGCCAGCAGGTATACAGGGGCCGACACCGGGGAGCTGTTTTTT. Encoded protein: CASRYTGADTGELFF.

The chain links TRBV5-4 to TRBJ1-3, with TRBD1 matching 9 bases. Germline values: CDR1 SGHNT, CDR2 YYREEE (reference sequence). Trimming cost V 4 bases and J 7 bases; bases outside gene matches: 3. The CDR3 is 13 amino acids. CDR3 sequence: CASSPDRGNTIYF. For the CDR3, the DNA is TGTGCCAGCAGCCCGGACAGGGGTAACACCATATATTTT.

This chain links TRBV18 with TRBJ1-4; 7 positions match TRBD1. Trimming took 4 bases from V and 2 from J; bases not matched to a gene: 10. The germline CDR1 and CDR2 sequences are KGHSH and LQKENI. CDR3 length equals 17 residues. For the CDR3, the DNA is TGTGCCAGCTCACTACAGGGGCCGGCACTTACTAATGAAAAACTGTTTTTT. It encodes CASSLQGPALTNEKLFF.

The rearrangement links TRBV2 to TRBJ2-3, with a possible D match to TRBD1 (6 bases). Germline-derived CDR1 and CDR2 are SNHLY and FYNNEI. CDR3 size: 13 residues. V lost 6 bases to trimming and J lost 6 bases, with 13 bases between them. The CDR3 DNA reads as TGTGCCAGCAGCGAGTCCAGGGGCGATACGCAGTATTTT. It yields the protein CASSESRGDTQYF. Filled out from reference TRBV2 and TRBJ2-3, the complete variable domain reads EPEVTQTPSHQVTQMGQEVILRCVPISNHLYFYWYRQILGQKVEFLVSFYNNEISEKSEIFDDQFSVERPDGSNFTLKIRSTKLEDSAMYFCASSESRGDTQYFGPGTRLTVL.

The V call is TRBV29-1, the J call TRBJ1-1, with 7 bases identical to TRBD1. V lost 6 bases to trimming and J lost 5 bases; unmatched junction nucleotides: 12. This CDR3 has 14 amino acids. Germline values: CDR1 SQVTM, CDR2 ANQGSEA. CDR3 sequence: CSVAREDRVTEAFF. CDR3 nucleotide sequence: TGCAGCGTGGCAAGGGAAGACAGGGTTACTGAAGCTTTCTTT.

The V call is TRBV4-3, the J call TRBJ2-7; a weak D match, TRBD1 (5 bases). Looked up from germline, CDR1 is LGHNA and CDR2 is YSLEER. The CDR3 is made up of 15 amino acids. Trimming took off 1 base at V and 0 bases at J, with 10 bases between the two ends. CDR3 sequence: CASSQGQGSSYEQYF. The CDR3 bases are TGCGCCAGCAGCCAAGGTCAGGGTAGCTCCTACGAGCAGTACTTC.

The V call is TRBV7-9, the J call TRBJ1-1; 10 bases line up with TRBD1. V shed 2 bases and J 6 bases; nucleotides not matched to a gene: 9. CDR3 length: 16 amino acids. Germline V gene data show CDR1 as SEHNR and CDR2 as FQNEAQ (reference sequence). This CDR3 reads CASSLWTGGKGAEAFF. The CDR3 DNA sequence: TGTGCCAGCAGCTTATGGACAGGGGGTAAGGGGGCTGAAGCTTTCTTT.

The rearrangement uses TRBV19 and TRBJ2-6, with a possible D match to TRBD2 (7 bases). The CDR3 length is 16 residues. The V end was cut by 7 bases, the J end by 4 bases, with 17 bases between. Per the germline V gene, CDR1 is LNHDA and CDR2 is SQIVND (reference sequence). The CDR3 reads CASTKWEGDGANVLTF. The CDR3 region has the DNA TGTGCCAGTACTAAATGGGAGGGGGACGGGGCCAACGTCCTGACTTTC.

J is TRBJ1-2 and V is TRBV9; 8 bases map to TRBD1. CDR3 length: 16 residues. Trimming took 7 bases from V and 0 from J; bases not matched to a gene: 11. Germline CDR1 is SGDLS and CDR2 is YYNGEE. Written as DNA, the CDR3 is TGTGCCAGCGGGTGGGGGACAGGTGAAGCTAACTATGGCTACACCTTC. It codes for CASGWGTGEANYGYTF.

The V gene is TRBV7-9, the J gene TRBJ2-2; 13 bases line up with TRBD2. Germline V gives CDR1 SEHNR, CDR2 FQNEAQ (reference sequence). The CDR3 totals 16 residues. J was trimmed by 6 bases and V by 5 bases; bases with no gene match: 6. CDR3 nucleotide sequence: TGTGCCAGCAGCCCGACGGGACTAGCGGGACCCGGGGAGCTGTTTTTT. Translated, it gives CASSPTGLAGPGELFF.